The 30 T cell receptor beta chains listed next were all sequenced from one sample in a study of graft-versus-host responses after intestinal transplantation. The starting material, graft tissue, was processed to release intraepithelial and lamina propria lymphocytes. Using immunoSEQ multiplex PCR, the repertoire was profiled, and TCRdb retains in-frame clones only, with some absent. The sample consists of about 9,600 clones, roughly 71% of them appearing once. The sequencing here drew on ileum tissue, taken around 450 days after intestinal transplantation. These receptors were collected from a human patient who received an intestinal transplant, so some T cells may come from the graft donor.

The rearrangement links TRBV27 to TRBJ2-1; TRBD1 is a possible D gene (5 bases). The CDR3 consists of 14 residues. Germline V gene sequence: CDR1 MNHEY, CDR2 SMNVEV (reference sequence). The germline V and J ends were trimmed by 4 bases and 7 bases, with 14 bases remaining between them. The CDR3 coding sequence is TGTGCCAGCAGTTCTCAATCAGGGTTAAATGAGCAGTTCTTC. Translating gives CASSSQSGLNEQFF.

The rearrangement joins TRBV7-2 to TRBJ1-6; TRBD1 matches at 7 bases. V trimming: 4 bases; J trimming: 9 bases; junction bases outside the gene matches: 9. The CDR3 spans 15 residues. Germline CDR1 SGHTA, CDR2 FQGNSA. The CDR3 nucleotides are TGTGCCAGCAGCTGCGGTCCGACAGGGAGTTCACCCCTCCACTTT. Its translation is CASSCGPTGSSPLHF.

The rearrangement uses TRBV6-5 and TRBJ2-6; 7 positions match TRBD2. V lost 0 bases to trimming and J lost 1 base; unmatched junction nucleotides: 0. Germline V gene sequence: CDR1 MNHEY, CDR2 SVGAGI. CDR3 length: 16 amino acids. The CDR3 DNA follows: TGTGCCAGCAGTTACTCGGGAGGGTCTGGGGCCAACGTCCTGACTTTC. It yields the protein CASSYSGGSGANVLTF.

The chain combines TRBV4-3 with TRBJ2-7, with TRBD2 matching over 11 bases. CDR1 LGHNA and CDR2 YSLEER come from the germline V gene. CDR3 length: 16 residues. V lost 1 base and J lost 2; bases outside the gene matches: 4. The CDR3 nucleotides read TGCGCCAGCAGCCAAGGGTTAGCGGGGGGGACCTACGAGCAGTACTTC. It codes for CASSQGLAGGTYEQYF.

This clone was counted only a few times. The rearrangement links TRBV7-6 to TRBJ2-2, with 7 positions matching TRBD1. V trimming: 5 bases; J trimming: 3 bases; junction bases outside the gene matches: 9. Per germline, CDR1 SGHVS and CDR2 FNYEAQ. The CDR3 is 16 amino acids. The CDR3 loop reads CASSLPRDSYTGELFF. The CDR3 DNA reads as TGTGCCAGCAGCCTACCTCGGGACAGCTACACCGGGGAGCTGTTTTTT.

CDR3 protein: CASSEALQGAYTEAFF. In DNA form, the CDR3 reads TGTGCCAGCAGTGAAGCGCTTCAGGGGGCATACACTGAAGCTTTCTTT. This chain connects TRBV2 to TRBJ1-1, with 8 positions matching TRBD1. V lost 0 bases, J lost 3 bases, and 6 bases stayed unmatched. CDR3 length: 16 amino acids. CDR1 SNHLY and CDR2 FYNNEI come from the germline V gene.

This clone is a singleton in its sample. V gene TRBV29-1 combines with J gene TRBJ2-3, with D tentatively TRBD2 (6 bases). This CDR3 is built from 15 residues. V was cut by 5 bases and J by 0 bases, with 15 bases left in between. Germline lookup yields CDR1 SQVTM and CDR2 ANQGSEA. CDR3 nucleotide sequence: TGCAGCGTTAGTTGGCGGGGAAGTAGCACAGATACGCAGTATTTT. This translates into CSVSWRGSSTDTQYF.

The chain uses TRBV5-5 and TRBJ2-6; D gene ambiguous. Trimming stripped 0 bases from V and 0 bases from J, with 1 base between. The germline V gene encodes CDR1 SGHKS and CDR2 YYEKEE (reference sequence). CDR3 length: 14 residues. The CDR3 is CASSLDSGANVLTF. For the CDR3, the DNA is TGTGCCAGCAGCTTGGACTCTGGGGCCAACGTCCTGACTTTC.

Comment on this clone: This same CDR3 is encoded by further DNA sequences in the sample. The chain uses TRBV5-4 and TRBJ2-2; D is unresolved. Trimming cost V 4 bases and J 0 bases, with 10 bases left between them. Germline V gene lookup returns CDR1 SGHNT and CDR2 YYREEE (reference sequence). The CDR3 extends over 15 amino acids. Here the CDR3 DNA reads TGTGCCAGCAGCCCGAAGTCCGCGAACACCGGGGAGCTGTTTTTT. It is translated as CASSPKSANTGELFF.

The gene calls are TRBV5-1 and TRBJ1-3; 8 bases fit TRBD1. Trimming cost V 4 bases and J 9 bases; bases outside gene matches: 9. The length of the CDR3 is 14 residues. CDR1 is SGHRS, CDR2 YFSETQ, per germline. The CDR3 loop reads CASSPDRGRFTIYF. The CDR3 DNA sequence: TGCGCCAGCAGCCCTGACAGGGGTAGATTCACCATATATTTT.

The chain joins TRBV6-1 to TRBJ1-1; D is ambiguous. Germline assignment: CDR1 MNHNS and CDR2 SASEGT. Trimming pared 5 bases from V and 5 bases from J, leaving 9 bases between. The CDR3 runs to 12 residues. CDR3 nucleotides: TGTGCCAGCAGTTTCTGGGAAACTGAAGCTTTCTTT. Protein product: CASSFWETEAFF.

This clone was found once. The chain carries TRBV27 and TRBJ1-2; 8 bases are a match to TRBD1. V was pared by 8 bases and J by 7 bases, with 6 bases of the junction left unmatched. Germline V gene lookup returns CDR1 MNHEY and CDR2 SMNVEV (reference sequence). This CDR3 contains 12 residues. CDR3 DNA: TGTGCCAGCTCCGACAGGGGTTCTGGCTACACCTTC. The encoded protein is CASSDRGSGYTF.

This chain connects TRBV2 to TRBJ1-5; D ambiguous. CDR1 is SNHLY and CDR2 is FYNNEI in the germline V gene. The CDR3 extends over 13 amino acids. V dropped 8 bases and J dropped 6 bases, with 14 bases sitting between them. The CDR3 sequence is CASGVIFGQPQHF. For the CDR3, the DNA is TGTGCCAGCGGGGTTATTTTCGGTCAGCCCCAGCATTTT.

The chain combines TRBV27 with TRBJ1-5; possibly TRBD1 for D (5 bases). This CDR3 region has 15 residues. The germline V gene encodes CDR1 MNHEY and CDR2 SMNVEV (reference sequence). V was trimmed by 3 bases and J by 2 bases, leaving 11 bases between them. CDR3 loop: CASSFVGPGNQPQHF. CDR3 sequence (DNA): TGTGCCAGCAGTTTCGTGGGGCCCGGCAATCAGCCCCAGCATTTT.

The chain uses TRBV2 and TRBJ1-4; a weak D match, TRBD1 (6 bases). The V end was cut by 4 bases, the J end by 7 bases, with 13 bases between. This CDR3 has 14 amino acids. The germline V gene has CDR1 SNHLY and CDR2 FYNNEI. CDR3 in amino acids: CASSVLRGGEKLFF. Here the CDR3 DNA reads TGTGCCAGCAGTGTTCTCAGGGGAGGTGAAAAACTGTTTTTT.

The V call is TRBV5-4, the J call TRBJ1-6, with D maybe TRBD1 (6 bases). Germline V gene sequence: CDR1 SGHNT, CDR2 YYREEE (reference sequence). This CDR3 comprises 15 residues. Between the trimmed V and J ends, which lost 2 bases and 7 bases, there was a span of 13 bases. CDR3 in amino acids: CASSFGGQGNSPLHF. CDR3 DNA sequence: TGTGCCAGCAGCTTCGGGGGGCAGGGGAATTCACCCCTCCACTTT.

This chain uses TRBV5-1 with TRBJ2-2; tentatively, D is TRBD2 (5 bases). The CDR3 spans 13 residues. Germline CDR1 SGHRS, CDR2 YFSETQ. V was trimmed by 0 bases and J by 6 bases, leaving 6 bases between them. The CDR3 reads CASSLAEAGELFF. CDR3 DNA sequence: TGCGCCAGCAGCTTGGCGGAGGCCGGGGAGCTGTTTTTT.

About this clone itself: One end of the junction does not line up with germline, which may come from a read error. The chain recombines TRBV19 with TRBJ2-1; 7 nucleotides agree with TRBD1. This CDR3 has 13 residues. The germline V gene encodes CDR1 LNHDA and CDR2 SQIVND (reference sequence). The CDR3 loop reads CASSTGTAIGQLF. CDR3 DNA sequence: TGTGCCAGTAGTACGGGGACAGCCATTGGGCAGCTCTTC. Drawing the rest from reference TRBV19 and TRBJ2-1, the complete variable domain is DGGITQSPKYLFRKEGQNVTLSCEQNLNHDAMYWYRQDPGQGLRLIYYSQIVNDFQKGDIAEGYSVSREKKESFPLTVTSAQKNPTAFYLCASSTGTAIGQLFGPGTRLTVL.

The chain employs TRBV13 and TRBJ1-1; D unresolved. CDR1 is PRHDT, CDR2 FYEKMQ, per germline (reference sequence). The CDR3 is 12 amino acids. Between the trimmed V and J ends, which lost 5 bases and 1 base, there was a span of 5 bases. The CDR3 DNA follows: TGTGCCAGCAGCCAATCGAACACTGAAGCTTTCTTT. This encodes CASSQSNTEAFF.

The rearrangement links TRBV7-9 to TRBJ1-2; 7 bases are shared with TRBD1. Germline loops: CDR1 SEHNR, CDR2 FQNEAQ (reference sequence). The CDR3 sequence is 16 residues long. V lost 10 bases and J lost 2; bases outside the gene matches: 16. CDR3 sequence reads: CAITRPGGGTNYGYTF. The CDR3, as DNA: TGTGCCATCACACGGCCAGGAGGGGGCACGAACTATGGCTACACCTTC. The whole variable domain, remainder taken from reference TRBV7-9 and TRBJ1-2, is DTGVSQNPRHKITKRGQNVTFRCDPISEHNRLYWYRQTLGQGPEFLTYFQNEAQLEKSRLLSDRFSAERPKGSFSTLEIQRTEQGDSAMYLCAITRPGGGTNYGYTFGSGTRLTVV.

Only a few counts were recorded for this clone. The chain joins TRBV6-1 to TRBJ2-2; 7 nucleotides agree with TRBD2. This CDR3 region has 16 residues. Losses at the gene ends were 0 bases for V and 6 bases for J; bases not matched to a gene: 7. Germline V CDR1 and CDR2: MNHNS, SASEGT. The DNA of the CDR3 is TGTGCCAGCAGTGAAGCCTGGACTAGTTTGCCCGGGGAGCTGTTTTTT. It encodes CASSEAWTSLPGELFF.

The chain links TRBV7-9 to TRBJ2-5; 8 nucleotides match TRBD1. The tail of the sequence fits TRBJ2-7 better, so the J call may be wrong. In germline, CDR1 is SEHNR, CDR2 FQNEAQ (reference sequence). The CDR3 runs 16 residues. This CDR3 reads CASSLGPTGDPYEQYF. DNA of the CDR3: TGTGCCAGCAGCTTAGGCCCGACAGGGGATCCCTACGAGCAGTACTTC.

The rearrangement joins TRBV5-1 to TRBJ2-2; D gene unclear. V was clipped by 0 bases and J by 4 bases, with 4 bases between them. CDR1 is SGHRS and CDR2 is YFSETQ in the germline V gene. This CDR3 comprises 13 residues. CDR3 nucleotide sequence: TGCGCCAGCAGCTTGGGGGTCACCGGGGAGCTGTTTTTT. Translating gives CASSLGVTGELFF.

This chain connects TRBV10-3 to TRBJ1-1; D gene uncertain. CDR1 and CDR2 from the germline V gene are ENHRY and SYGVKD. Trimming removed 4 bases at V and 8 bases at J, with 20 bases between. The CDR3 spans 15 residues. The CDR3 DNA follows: TGTGCCATCAGTGGAAGAGGAGCCAGCTTACCAGAAGCTTTCTTT. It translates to CAISGRGASLPEAFF.

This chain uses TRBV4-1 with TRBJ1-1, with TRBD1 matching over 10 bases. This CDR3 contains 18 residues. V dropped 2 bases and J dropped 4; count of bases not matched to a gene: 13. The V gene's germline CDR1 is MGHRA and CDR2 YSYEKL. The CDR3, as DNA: TGCGCCAGCAGCCAACTACCCCCGGGACAGGGGTATAGCACTGAAGCTTTCTTT. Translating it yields CASSQLPPGQGYSTEAFF.

CDR3 residues: CASSLTGSGANVLTF. The CDR3 region has the DNA TGTGCCAGCAGCTTGACAGGCTCTGGGGCCAACGTCCTGACTTTC. The chain is built from TRBV5-8 and TRBJ2-6, with D maybe TRBD1 (5 bases). CDR3 length: 15 residues. Germline V gene data show CDR1 as SGHTS and CDR2 as YDEGEE. V was trimmed by 1 base and J by 0 bases, leaving 5 bases between them.

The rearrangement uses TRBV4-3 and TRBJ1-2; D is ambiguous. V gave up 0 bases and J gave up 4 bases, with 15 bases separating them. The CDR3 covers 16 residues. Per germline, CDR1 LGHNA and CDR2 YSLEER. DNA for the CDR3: TGCGCCAGCAGCCAAGAATTAGGACCCGTAGTCTATGGCTACACCTTC. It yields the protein CASSQELGPVVYGYTF.

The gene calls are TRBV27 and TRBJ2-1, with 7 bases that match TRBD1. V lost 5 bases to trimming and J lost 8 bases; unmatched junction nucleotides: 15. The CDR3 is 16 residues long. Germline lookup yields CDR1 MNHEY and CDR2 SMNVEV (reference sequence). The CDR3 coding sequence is TGTGCCAGCAGTCCCCAGGGGGTGGGAATGATAGATGAGCAGTTCTTC. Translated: CASSPQGVGMIDEQFF.

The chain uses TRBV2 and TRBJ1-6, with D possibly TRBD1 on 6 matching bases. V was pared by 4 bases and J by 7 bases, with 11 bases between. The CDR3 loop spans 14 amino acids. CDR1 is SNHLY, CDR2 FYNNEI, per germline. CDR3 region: CASSAPRGNSPLHF. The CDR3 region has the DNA TGTGCCAGCAGTGCCCCCAGGGGAAATTCACCCCTCCACTTT.

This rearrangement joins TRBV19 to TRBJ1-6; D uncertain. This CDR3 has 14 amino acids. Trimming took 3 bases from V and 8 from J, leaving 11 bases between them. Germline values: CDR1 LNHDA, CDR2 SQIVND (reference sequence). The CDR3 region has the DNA TGTGCCAGTAGTATCTGGGGTGGAGATTCACCCCTCCACTTT. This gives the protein CASSIWGGDSPLHF.